This entry concerns a single TCR beta chain. Its specificity is unknown. The data were taken from a study of cytomegalovirus exposure and HLA in healthy donors. As for the study in general: Membership in the Caucasian-associated ancestry cluster was found for 81% of approximately 400 genotyped donors. Study findings and constraints: Cytomegalovirus status was reportedly diagnosed by the classifier with high sensitivity and specificity. Prior analysis indicated that the majority of TCR beta V segments exhibited productivity approximately 87% or approximately 30% of the time. In a later analysis, TCR association rates varied by HLA locus: DRB1 most, HLA-C fewest.

Germline V gives CDR1 MDHEN, CDR2 SYDVKM. CDR3 length: 14 amino acids. J gave up 4 bases and V 5 bases, and 3 bases lay outside the gene matches. This PCR relied on a set of 60 Vbeta primers and 13 Jbeta primers. The protocol was immunoSEQ multiplex PCR, while the TCRdb copy is restricted to in-frame clones and leaves out a portion. The table includes some 120,000 clones, 55% to 80% detected once. The origin of this receptor is a woman aged 25 to 39 in good health and CMV-seronegative. The rearrangement links TRBV28 to TRBJ2-1; 9 bases map to TRBD2. Sequenced sample: PBMCs. DNA of the CDR3: TGTGCCAGCAGTCTAGCGGGGAGGTACAATGAGCAGTTCTTC. It yields the protein CASSLAGRYNEQFF.